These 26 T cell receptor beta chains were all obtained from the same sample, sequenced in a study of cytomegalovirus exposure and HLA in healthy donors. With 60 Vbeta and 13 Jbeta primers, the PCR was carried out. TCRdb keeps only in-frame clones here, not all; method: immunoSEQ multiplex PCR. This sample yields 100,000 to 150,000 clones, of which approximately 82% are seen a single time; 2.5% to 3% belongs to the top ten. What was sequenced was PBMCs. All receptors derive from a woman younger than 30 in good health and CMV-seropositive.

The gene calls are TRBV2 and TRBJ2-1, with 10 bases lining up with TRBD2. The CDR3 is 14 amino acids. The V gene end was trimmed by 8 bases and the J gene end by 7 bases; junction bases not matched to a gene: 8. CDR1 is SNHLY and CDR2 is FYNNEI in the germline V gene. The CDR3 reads CASQKRGGLNEQFF. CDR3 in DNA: TGTGCCAGCCAGAAGCGGGGGGGTTTAAATGAGCAGTTCTTC.

The CDR3 coding sequence is TGTGCCAGCAGTGGGCAGTGGGAGGATGGAGAGACCCAGTACTTC. As protein: CASSGQWEDGETQYF. This chain joins TRBV6-1 and TRBJ2-5; D is possibly TRBD2 (6 bases). The germline V and J ends were trimmed by 4 bases and 4 bases, with 16 bases remaining between them. Looked up from germline, CDR1 is MNHNS and CDR2 is SASEGT. This CDR3 contains 15 residues.

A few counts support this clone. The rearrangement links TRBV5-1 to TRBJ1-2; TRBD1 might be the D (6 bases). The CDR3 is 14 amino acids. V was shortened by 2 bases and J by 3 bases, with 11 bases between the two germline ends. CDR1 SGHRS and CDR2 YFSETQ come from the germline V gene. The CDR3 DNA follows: TGCGCCAGCAGCTTACAGGGTGAAGACTATGGCTACACCTTC. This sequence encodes CASSLQGEDYGYTF.

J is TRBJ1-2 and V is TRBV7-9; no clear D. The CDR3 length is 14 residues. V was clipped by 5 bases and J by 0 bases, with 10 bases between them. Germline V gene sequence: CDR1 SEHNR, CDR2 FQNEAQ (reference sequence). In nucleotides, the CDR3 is TGTGCCAGCAGCGTGCAGGCAGCTAACTATGGCTACACCTTC. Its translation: CASSVQAANYGYTF.

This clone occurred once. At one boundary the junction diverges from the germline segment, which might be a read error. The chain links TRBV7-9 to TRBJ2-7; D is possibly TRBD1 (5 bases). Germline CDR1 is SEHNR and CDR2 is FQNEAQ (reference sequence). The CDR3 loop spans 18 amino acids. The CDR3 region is CSSSLVTPRVPRDYEQYF. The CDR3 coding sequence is TGTTCCAGCAGCTTAGTTACTCCCCGAGTTCCCAGGGACTACGAGCAGTACTTC.

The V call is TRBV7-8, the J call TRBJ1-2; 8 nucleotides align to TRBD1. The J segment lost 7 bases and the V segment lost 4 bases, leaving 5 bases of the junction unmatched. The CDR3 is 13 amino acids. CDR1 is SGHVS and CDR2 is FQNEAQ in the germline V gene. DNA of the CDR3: TGTGCCAGCAGCTCTGGACAGGGTAGTGGCTACACCTTC. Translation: CASSSGQGSGYTF. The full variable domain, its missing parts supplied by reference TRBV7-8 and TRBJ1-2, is GAGVSQSPRYKVAKRGQDVALRCDPISGHVSLFWYQQALGQGPEFLTYFQNEAQLDKSGLPSDRFFAERPEGSVSTLKIQRTQQEDSAVYLCASSSGQGSGYTFGSGTRLTVV.

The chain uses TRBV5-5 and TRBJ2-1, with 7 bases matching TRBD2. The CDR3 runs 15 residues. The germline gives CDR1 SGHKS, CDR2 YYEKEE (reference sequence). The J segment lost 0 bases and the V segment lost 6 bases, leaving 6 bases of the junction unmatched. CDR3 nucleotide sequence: TGTGCCAGCATCGTTGGGGGGGGCTCCTACAATGAGCAGTTCTTC. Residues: CASIVGGGSYNEQFF.

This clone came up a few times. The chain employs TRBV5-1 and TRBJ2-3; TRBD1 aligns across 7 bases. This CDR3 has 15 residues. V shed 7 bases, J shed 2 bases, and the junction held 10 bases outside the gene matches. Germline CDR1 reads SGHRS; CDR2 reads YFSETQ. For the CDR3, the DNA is TGCGCCAGCGTACTTACGGGACAGATCACAGATACGCAGTATTTT. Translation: CASVLTGQITDTQYF.

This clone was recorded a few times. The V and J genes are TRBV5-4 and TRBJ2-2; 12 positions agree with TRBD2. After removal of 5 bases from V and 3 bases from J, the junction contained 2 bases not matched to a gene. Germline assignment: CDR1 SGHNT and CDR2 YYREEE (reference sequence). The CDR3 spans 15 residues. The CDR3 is CASSWTSGDTGELFF. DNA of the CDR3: TGTGCCAGCAGTTGGACTAGCGGGGACACCGGGGAGCTGTTTTTT.

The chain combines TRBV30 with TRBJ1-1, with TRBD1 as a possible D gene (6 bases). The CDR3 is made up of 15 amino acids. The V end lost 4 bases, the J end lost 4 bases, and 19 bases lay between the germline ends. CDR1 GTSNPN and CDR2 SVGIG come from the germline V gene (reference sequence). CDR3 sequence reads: CAWTQRGGGITEAFF. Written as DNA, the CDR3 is TGTGCCTGGACTCAAAGGGGAGGGGGGATCACTGAAGCTTTCTTT.

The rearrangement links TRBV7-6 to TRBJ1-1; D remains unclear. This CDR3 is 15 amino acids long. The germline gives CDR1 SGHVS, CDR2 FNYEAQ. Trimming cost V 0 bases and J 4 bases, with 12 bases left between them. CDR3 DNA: TGTGCCAGCAGCTTAGCAGGGAGTTTGGGCACTGAAGCTTTCTTT. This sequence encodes CASSLAGSLGTEAFF.

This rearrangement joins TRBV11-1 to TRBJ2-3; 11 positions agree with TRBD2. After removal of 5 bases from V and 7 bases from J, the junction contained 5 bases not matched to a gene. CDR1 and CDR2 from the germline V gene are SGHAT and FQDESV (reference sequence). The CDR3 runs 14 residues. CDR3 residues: CASSPTSGANTQYF. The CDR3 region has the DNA TGTGCCAGCAGCCCGACTAGCGGGGCAAATACGCAGTATTTT. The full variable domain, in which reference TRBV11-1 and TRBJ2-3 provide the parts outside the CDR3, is EAEVAQSPRYKITEKSQAVAFWCDPISGHATLYWYRQILGQGPELLVQFQDESVVDDSQLPKDRFSAERLKGVDSTLKIQPAELGDSAMYLCASSPTSGANTQYFGPGTRLTVL.

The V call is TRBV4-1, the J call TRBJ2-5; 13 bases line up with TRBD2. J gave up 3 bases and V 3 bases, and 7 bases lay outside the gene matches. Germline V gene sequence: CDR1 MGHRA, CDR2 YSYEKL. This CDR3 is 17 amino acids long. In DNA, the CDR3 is TGCGCCAGCAGCCAGAGACTAGCGGGGGGCAAGGAAGAGACCCAGTACTTC. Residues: CASSQRLAGGKEETQYF.

In nucleotides, the CDR3 is TGTGCCAGCAGCTCACGGACTAGCATAATGACCCAGTACTTC. Translated, it gives CASSSRTSIMTQYF. The chain joins TRBV7-9 to TRBJ2-5; TRBD2 matches at 8 bases. Germline V gives CDR1 SEHNR, CDR2 FQNEAQ (reference sequence). CDR3 length: 14 amino acids. The ends lost 4 bases at V and 7 bases at J; junction bases unmatched: 8.

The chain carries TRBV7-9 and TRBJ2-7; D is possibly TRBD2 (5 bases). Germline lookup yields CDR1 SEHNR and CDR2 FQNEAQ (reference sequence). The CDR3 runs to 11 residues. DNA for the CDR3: TGTTCCGTCGTGGGCGGGTACGAGCAGTACTTC. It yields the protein CSVVGGYEQYF.

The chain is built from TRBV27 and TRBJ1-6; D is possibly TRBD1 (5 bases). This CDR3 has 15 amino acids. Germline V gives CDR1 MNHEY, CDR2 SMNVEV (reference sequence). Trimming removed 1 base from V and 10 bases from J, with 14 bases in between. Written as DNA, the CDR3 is TGTGCCAGCAGTTTATGGGCAGGGCCAGAATCACCCCTCCACTTT. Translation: CASSLWAGPESPLHF.

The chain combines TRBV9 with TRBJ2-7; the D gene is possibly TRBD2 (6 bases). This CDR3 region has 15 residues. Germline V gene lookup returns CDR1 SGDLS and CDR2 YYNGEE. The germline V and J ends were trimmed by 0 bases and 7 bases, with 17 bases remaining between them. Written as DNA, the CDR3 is TGTGCCAGCAGCGTAGGTATCGTGGGCGCGGGGGAGCAGTACTTC. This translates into CASSVGIVGAGEQYF.

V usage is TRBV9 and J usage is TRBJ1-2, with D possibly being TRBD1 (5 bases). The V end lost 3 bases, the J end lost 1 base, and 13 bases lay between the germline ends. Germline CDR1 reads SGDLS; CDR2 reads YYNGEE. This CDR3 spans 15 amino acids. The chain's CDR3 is CASSARGSVNYGYTF. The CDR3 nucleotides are TGTGCCAGCAGCGCGCGGGGGTCCGTTAACTATGGCTACACCTTC.

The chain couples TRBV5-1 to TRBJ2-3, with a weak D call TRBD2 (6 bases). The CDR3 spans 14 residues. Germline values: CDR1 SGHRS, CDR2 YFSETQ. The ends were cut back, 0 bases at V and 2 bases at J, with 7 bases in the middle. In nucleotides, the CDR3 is TGCGCCAGCAGCTTGGGGGGGGTCACAGATACGCAGTATTTT. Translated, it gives CASSLGGVTDTQYF.

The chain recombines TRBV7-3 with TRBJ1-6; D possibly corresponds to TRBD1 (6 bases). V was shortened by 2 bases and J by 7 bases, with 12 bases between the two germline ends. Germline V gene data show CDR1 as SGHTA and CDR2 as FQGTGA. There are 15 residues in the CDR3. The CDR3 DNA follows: TGTGCCAGCAGCTTACAGGGGAGTTCAAATTCACCCCTCCACTTT. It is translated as CASSLQGSSNSPLHF.

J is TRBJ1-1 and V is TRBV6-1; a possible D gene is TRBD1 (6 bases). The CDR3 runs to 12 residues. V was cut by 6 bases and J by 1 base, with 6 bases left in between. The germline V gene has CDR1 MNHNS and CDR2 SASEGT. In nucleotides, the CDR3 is TGTGCCAGCAGAGGGGGGAACACTGAAGCTTTCTTT. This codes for CASRGGNTEAFF.

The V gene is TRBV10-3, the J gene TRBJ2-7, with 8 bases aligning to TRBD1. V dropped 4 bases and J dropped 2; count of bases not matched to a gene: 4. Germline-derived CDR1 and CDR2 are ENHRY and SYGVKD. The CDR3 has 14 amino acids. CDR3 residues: CAISVGGQAYEQYF. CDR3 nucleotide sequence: TGTGCCATCAGTGTAGGGGGACAGGCCTACGAGCAGTACTTC.

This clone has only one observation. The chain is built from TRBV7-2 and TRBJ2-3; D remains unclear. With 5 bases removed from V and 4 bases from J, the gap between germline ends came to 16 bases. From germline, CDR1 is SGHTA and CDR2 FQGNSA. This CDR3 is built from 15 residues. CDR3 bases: TGTGCCAGCAGCACCCCCGGCGATAGCTCAGATACGCAGTATTTT. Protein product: CASSTPGDSSDTQYF.

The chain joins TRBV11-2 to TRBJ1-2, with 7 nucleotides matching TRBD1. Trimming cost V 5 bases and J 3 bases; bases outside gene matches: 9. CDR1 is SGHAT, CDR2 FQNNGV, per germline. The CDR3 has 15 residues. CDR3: CASSPAWGQYYGYTF. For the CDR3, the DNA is TGTGCCAGCAGCCCAGCCTGGGGACAGTACTATGGCTACACCTTC.

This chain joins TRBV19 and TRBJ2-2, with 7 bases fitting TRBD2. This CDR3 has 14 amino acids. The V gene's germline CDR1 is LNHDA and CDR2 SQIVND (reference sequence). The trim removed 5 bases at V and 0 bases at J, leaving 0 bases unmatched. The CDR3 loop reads CASSRGANTGELFF. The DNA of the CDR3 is TGTGCCAGTAGTCGGGGGGCGAACACCGGGGAGCTGTTTTTT.

CDR3 in DNA: TGTGCCAGCAGTCCGACAGGGGGAGGTTCACCCCTCCACTTT. Protein: CASSPTGGGSPLHF. V is TRBV6-6 and J is TRBJ1-6; 9 positions match TRBD1. V shed 5 bases and J 9 bases; nucleotides not matched to a gene: 5. The germline V gene encodes CDR1 MNHNY and CDR2 SVGAGI (reference sequence). CDR3 size: 14 residues.